This T cell receptor (beta chain) came from a study of patients and donors after allogeneic stem cell transplantation. This clonotype was counted a few times. CDR1 is SGDLS, CDR2 YYNGEE, per germline. The CDR3 covers 15 residues. The V and J ends lost 5 bases and 3 bases respectively, with 15 bases between them. TCRdb passed the RT-PCR reads through MiXCR, listing each CDR3 protein once. The sample has about 230,000 distinct CDR3 sequences, approximately 14% seen once. Sample: blood, either unsorted or a sorted T cell fraction (not recorded which). The receptor was isolated from a human donor who was either an allogeneic HSCT recipient or a stem cell or donor lymphocyte infusion donor (not recorded which). It is not recorded whose cells these are; they may come from a transplant donor. This chain connects TRBV9 to TRBJ1-3, with D tentatively TRBD1 (6 bases). CDR3 sequence reads: CASRPDGGFGNTIYF. The DNA for the CDR3 is TGTGCCAGCAGGCCAGACGGGGGCTTTGGAAACACCATATATTTT.